The entry below gives a single T cell receptor (beta chain) sequence along with its context. This clone was found once. It lacks a known antigen. Base qualities are missing; no much larger clone stands one base away. Based on the germline V gene (reference sequence), the CDR1 and CDR2 sequences are SGHNT and YYREEE. From the cysteine up to the phenylalanine, the CDR3 has a length of 16 residues. The CDR3 DNA has 48 bases and is translated from base 1. The junction shows trimming of 0 bases on V and 1 base on J, plus 11 bases between the germline ends. The library came from the immunoSEQ multiplex PCR assay. TCRdb took over this immuneACCESS table, retaining in-frame rearrangements with V and J assigned. Such tables are incomplete; in checked studies, under half of the missing clones stem from an unresolved V gene, and the remainder is unexplained. This sample holds hundreds of thousands of clones; around 93% were observed only once. The top ten clones comprise roughly 0.02% of the sample.

This entry comes from a study of shared T cell receptors in the human thymus (dated by TCRdb to the early 2020s). For the study in its entirety: The study examined how self-reactive, shared T-cell receptor alpha chains are generated in the human thymus.

Sample: thymocytes. The source is a human donor. The chain employs TRBV5-4 and TRBJ2-1; there is no confident call for the D gene. The CDR3 region reads CASSLGGFGSYNEQFF. Read as DNA, the sequence is TGTGCCAGCAGCTTGGGTGGGTTCGGGTCCTACAATGAGCAGTTCTTC.